The next 26 T cell receptor beta chains were all read from a single sample in a study of response to subunit inactivated influenza vaccine. TCRdb fed the RT-PCR reads into MiXCR, producing one record per CDR3 protein. The table shows about 700,000 distinct CDR3 sequences, with around 14% occurring only once. Sequenced material: PBMCs from blood, taken roughly 12 days after vaccination. These receptors all stem from a man aged 50-60 years who received an inactivated influenza vaccine.

The chain couples TRBV20-1 to TRBJ1-1; no firm D call. The germline V gene encodes CDR1 DFQATT and CDR2 SNEGSKA (reference sequence). V shed 5 bases and J shed 8 bases, with 9 bases lying between them. The CDR3 loop spans 10 amino acids. CDR3 protein: CSASKREAFF. The CDR3 nucleotides are TGCAGTGCTTCCAAGAGGGAAGCTTTCTTT.

J is TRBJ2-5 and V is TRBV12-3 or TRBV12-4; the D gene is possibly TRBD2 (6 bases). This CDR3 region has 12 residues. Trimming shortened V by 4 bases and J by 3 bases, and 6 bases separated the two germline ends. CDR3 DNA sequence: TGTGCCAGCAGTTCGGGGGAAGAGACCCAGTACTTC. Its protein product is CASSSGEETQYF.

This rearrangement joins TRBV2 to TRBJ2-5; D may be TRBD2 (6 bases). Germline V gene data show CDR1 as SNHLY and CDR2 as FYNNEI. Trimming removed 4 bases at V and 4 bases at J, with 16 bases between. This CDR3 region has 15 residues. CDR3 bases: TGTGCCAGCAGTGCCATGGGCGGGGAAGGAGAGACCCAGTACTTC. Protein: CASSAMGGEGETQYF.

There are a few counts of this clonotype. This chain's CDR3 is CASSLVRGQGGNEQFF. The CDR3 DNA is TGTGCCAGCAGCTTAGTGCGAGGACAGGGGGGCAATGAGCAGTTCTTC. The rearrangement joins TRBV7-2 to TRBJ2-1, with TRBD1 identical over 10 bases. The CDR3 has 16 amino acids. Trimming at V came to 1 base and at J to 6 bases, leaving 6 bases not matched to a gene. Germline V CDR1 and CDR2: SGHTA, FQGNSA.

The sample holds a few counts of this clonotype. J is TRBJ1-2 and V is TRBV6-1; D is unclear. Germline V gene data show CDR1 as MNHNS and CDR2 as SASEGT. CDR3 size: 16 residues. The V and J ends lost 7 bases and 0 bases respectively, with 18 bases between them. CDR3 in DNA: TGTGCCAGCATCAACTTCTCGGGATTGTCTAACTATGGCTACACCTTC. Amino acid sequence: CASINFSGLSNYGYTF.

The V and J genes are TRBV10-3 and TRBJ1-2; D unclear. Trimming stripped 3 bases from V and 4 bases from J, with 6 bases between. This CDR3 region has 12 residues. CDR1 and CDR2 (germline): ENHRY, SYGVKD. CDR3 bases: TGTGCCATCAGTGAACCTTCCTATGGCTACACCTTC. Protein sequence: CAISEPSYGYTF.

CDR3 sequence reads: CSAVGSFGANVLTF. The DNA of the CDR3 is TGCAGTGCTGTCGGGTCCTTTGGGGCCAACGTCCTGACTTTC. This chain connects TRBV20-1 to TRBJ2-6; D is ambiguous. There are 14 residues in the CDR3. The V and J ends lost 5 bases and 3 bases respectively, with 11 bases between them. Germline V lookup: CDR1 DFQATT, CDR2 SNEGSKA (reference sequence).

This clonotype was observed at least ten times. The chain joins TRBV29-1 to TRBJ2-7; D not resolved. This CDR3 has 13 residues. V was clipped by 6 bases and J by 4 bases, with 16 bases between them. Per germline, CDR1 SQVTM and CDR2 ANQGSEA. The CDR3 DNA follows: TGCAGCGTCCGGGCCGCGGATCGATACGAGCAGTACTTC. Its protein is CSVRAADRYEQYF.

Only a few counts were recorded for this clonotype. J is TRBJ2-5 and V is TRBV11-2; D assignment may be TRBD1 or TRBD2 (6 bases each). The ends were cut back, 4 bases at V and 5 bases at J, with 26 bases in the middle. The germline V gene encodes CDR1 SGHAT and CDR2 FQNNGV. This CDR3 region has 18 residues. CDR3 nucleotide sequence: TGTGCCAGCAGCTCCTTCATAATAGCGGTCAGCCAGGGGGAGACCCAGTACTTC. Encoded protein: CASSSFIIAVSQGETQYF.

This rearrangement joins TRBV11-2 to TRBJ2-2, with 11 bases that match TRBD1. CDR3 length equals 15 residues. CDR1 and CDR2 (germline): SGHAT, FQNNGV. The V gene end was trimmed by 3 bases and the J gene end by 7 bases; junction bases not matched to a gene: 4. In DNA, the CDR3 is TGTGCCAGCAGCTTCGGACAGGGGGCGGTCGGGGAGCTGTTTTTT. The encoded protein is CASSFGQGAVGELFF.

At least ten counts were recorded for this clonotype. The rearrangement uses TRBV12-3 or TRBV12-4 and TRBJ2-7, with 8 nucleotides matching TRBD1. This CDR3 region has 14 residues. V gave up 6 bases and J gave up 4 bases; unmatched junction bases: 8. The CDR3 loop reads CASSRGQGRYEQYF. CDR3 bases: TGTGCCAGCAGCCGAGGACAGGGTCGGTACGAGCAGTACTTC.

This rearrangement joins TRBV18 to TRBJ2-7; D is unclear. Per germline, CDR1 KGHSH and CDR2 LQKENI. There are 12 residues in the CDR3. Trimming left V 6 bases short and J 5 bases short, with 11 bases between. The CDR3 protein is CASSLNQNEQYF. The CDR3 DNA is TGTGCCAGCTCCCTTAACCAGAACGAGCAGTACTTC.

The chain is built from TRBV4-2 and TRBJ2-1; 16 nucleotides align to TRBD2. Germline CDR1 LGHNA, CDR2 YNFKEQ. The CDR3 extends over 19 amino acids. Trimming cost V 4 bases and J 8 bases; bases outside gene matches: 14. The CDR3 here is CASSPGGLAGGPRDHEQFF. Here the CDR3 DNA reads TGTGCCAGCAGCCCCGGGGGACTAGCGGGAGGGCCTAGGGACCATGAGCAGTTCTTC.

This clonotype appeared a few times. The chain couples TRBV4-1 to TRBJ1-4, with D maybe TRBD1 (6 bases). Trimming pared 2 bases from V and 6 bases from J, leaving 13 bases between. Germline V lookup: CDR1 MGHRA, CDR2 YSYEKL. The CDR3 consists of 15 residues. The CDR3 is CASSQLVGAYEKLFF. The CDR3 DNA is TGCGCCAGCAGCCAATTGGTGGGGGCGTATGAAAAACTGTTTTTT.

The table lists this clonotype with a few counts. CDR3 DNA: TGTGCCAGCAGTGTGGGTCGGGTAGCTAATGAAAAACTGTTTTTT. This codes for CASSVGRVANEKLFF. The genes are TRBV25-1 and TRBJ1-4; D is unresolved. V lost 4 bases to trimming and J lost 3 bases, with 12 bases between them. The CDR3 loop spans 15 amino acids. From germline, CDR1 is MGHDK and CDR2 SYGVNS. The variable domain in full, with the rest retrieved from reference TRBV25-1 and TRBJ1-4, is EADIYQTPRYLVIGTGKKITLECSQTMGHDKMYWYQQDPGMELHLIHYSYGVNSTEKGDLSSESTVSRIRTEHFPLTLESARPSHTSQYLCASSVGRVANEKLFFGSGTQLSVL.

J is TRBJ2-1 and V is TRBV20-1, with D perhaps TRBD2 (6 bases). Germline loops: CDR1 DFQATT, CDR2 SNEGSKA (reference sequence). This CDR3 is built from 15 residues. The V and J ends lost 6 bases and 5 bases respectively, with 20 bases between them. DNA of the CDR3: TGCAGTGCGCAACCGTGGCATAGCGGCAACAATGAGCAGTTCTTC. Translating it yields CSAQPWHSGNNEQFF.

The sample holds a few counts of this clonotype. This sequence joins TRBV5-8 and TRBJ2-3; TRBD2 is a possible D gene (6 bases). With 10 bases removed from V and 1 base from J, the gap between germline ends came to 13 bases. Germline CDR1 and CDR2: SGHTS and YDEGEE. This CDR3 comprises 13 residues. CDR3 coding DNA: TGTGCCCAAAAGCGGAGGGGCACAGATACGCAGTATTTT. It translates to CAQKRRGTDTQYF.

The chain has TRBV3-1 and TRBJ2-5, with TRBD1 matching over 7 bases. CDR1 and CDR2 (germline): LGHDT, YNNKEL (reference sequence). The CDR3 loop spans 18 amino acids. V lost 4 bases, J lost 0 bases, and 14 bases stayed unmatched. CDR3 in DNA: TGTGCCAGCAGCCTTGCGACAGGGATGTTGATCTACCAAGAGACCCAGTACTTC. Translating gives CASSLATGMLIYQETQYF.

This clonotype has a handful of counts. The chain carries TRBV7-2 and TRBJ2-3; 7 nucleotides match TRBD2. With 2 bases clipped from V and 4 bases from J, the junction kept 6 bases outside the gene matches. Germline V gene lookup returns CDR1 SGHTA and CDR2 FQGNSA. The CDR3 runs 15 residues. The CDR3 DNA sequence: TGTGCCAGCAGCTTACAGCGGGATAGGGCAGATACGCAGTATTTT. It specifies CASSLQRDRADTQYF. The full variable domain, completed using reference TRBV7-2 and TRBJ2-3, is GAGVSQSPSNKVTEKGKDVELRCDPISGHTALYWYRQSLGQGLEFLIYFQGNSAPDKSGLPSDRFSAERTGGSVSTLTIQRTQQEDSAVYLCASSLQRDRADTQYFGPGTRLTVL.

This sequence joins TRBV3-1 and TRBJ2-3; a weak D match, TRBD1 (6 bases). CDR3 size: 16 residues. In germline, CDR1 is LGHDT, CDR2 YNNKEL (reference sequence). The V gene lost 1 base and the J gene lost 2 bases, with 13 bases spanning the gap. DNA of the CDR3: TGTGCCAGCAGCCAAGTTTTGGGGGCCGACACAGATACGCAGTATTTT. Translated: CASSQVLGADTDTQYF.

This sequence joins TRBV12-3 or TRBV12-4 and TRBJ2-1, with 14 bases matching TRBD2. This CDR3 contains 15 residues. After removal of 5 bases from V and 10 bases from J, the junction contained 7 bases not matched to a gene. CDR3 DNA sequence: TGTGCCAGCAGTCCTACGACTAGCGGGGGGGCCGAGCAGTTCTTC. Translation gives CASSPTTSGGAEQFF.

This clonotype has at least ten counts. The V and J genes are TRBV3-1 and TRBJ1-1; tentative D call: TRBD1 (5 bases). With 9 bases removed from V and 8 bases from J, the gap between germline ends came to 16 bases. This CDR3 has 12 residues. The V gene's germline CDR1 is LGHDT and CDR2 YNNKEL (reference sequence). The CDR3 DNA follows: TGTGCCAGTGGAAACAGGAATAGGGAAGCTTTCTTT. This sequence encodes CASGNRNREAFF.

The chain links TRBV29-1 to TRBJ2-7; 12 bases are a match to TRBD1. After removal of 4 bases from V and 7 bases from J, the junction contained 5 bases not matched to a gene. The germline V gene encodes CDR1 SQVTM and CDR2 ANQGSEA. This CDR3 region has 13 residues. The chain's CDR3 is CSVGRDRGLEQYF. CDR3 DNA: TGCAGCGTTGGACGGGACAGGGGGCTTGAGCAGTACTTC.

This clonotype was seen more than once but under ten times. This chain links TRBV20-1 with TRBJ2-7; 9 bases align to TRBD2. Per the germline V gene, CDR1 is DFQATT and CDR2 is SNEGSKA (reference sequence). Unmatched junction bases numbered 6, after V lost 6 bases and J lost 3 bases. This CDR3 spans 13 amino acids. CDR3 bases: TGCAGTGCCGGGCGGGAGGGCCACTACGAGCAGTACTTC. Translating gives CSAGREGHYEQYF.

This clonotype showed up just a few times. CDR3 in amino acids: CASSPWTGDYGYTF. The CDR3 DNA sequence: TGTGCCAGCTCACCCTGGACAGGGGACTATGGCTACACCTTC. The gene calls are TRBV18 and TRBJ1-2; TRBD1 agrees at 9 bases. The CDR3 sequence is 14 residues long. V shed 3 bases, J shed 3 bases, and the junction held 2 bases outside the gene matches. Per germline, CDR1 KGHSH and CDR2 LQKENI.

The sample holds many counts of this clonotype. This chain joins TRBV12-3 or TRBV12-4 and TRBJ1-1; unclear D gene. V shed 2 bases and J shed 2 bases, with 6 bases lying between them. CDR3 length: 13 residues. CDR3 protein: CASSLSTNTEAFF. For the CDR3, the DNA is TGTGCCAGCAGTTTATCGACAAACACTGAAGCTTTCTTT.